The T cell receptor beta chain under discussion was sequenced for a study of T cell responses to AZD1222 COVID-19 vaccine. Study-level points and caveats: Vaccination with two AZD1222 doses was followed by a rise in Spike-specific TCR breadth and depth. There were repertoire samples only from the period after the peak T cell response. Clonal diversity was possibly underestimated, and white British individuals and females predominated among donors.

The protocol was immunoSEQ multiplex PCR, while the TCRdb copy is restricted to in-frame clones and leaves out a portion. The sample lists 120,000 or so clones, 70% to 90% occurring once. The CDR3 is 15 amino acids. Germline CDR1 and CDR2: LNHNV and YYDKDF (reference sequence). With 1 base removed from V and 6 bases from J, the gap between germline ends came to 12 bases. About this clone itself: Its specificity is unknown.

The clonotype was recovered from an adult in good health. This chain joins TRBV15 and TRBJ2-2; D is unresolved. Sequencing was performed on peripheral blood, taken on day 0 of AZD1222 vaccination. Here the CDR3 reads CATSRGFGGPGELFF. CDR3 coding DNA: TGTGCCACCAGCAGAGGGTTTGGTGGGCCCGGGGAGCTGTTTTTT.